Listed here are 8 T cell receptor beta chains from one sample, sequenced in a study of shared clonotypes between healthy human individuals. Assay: immunoSEQ multiplex PCR; the TCRdb copy retains only in-frame clones and omits some. The data contain around 330,000 clones, over 65% of them seen just once; the ten biggest clones take up under 13%. The sequenced sample consisted of memory CD4+ T cells sorted from blood. Specified subset: CD45RA-negative fraction. The source of these receptors is a man aged 30-40 years in good health.

This clone appeared a few times. The chain combines TRBV10-2 with TRBJ2-1, with 11 bases matching TRBD2. V shed 4 bases and J 0 bases; nucleotides not matched to a gene: 17. This CDR3 is 21 amino acids long. Germline V gives CDR1 WSHSY, CDR2 SAAADI. CDR3 in amino acids: CASSVNLRVASGRSSYNEQFF. DNA of the CDR3: TGCGCCAGCAGTGTCAATCTTCGGGTTGCTAGCGGGAGGAGCTCCTACAATGAGCAGTTCTTC.

V and J are TRBV27 and TRBJ2-1, with D perhaps being TRBD1 or TRBD2 (6 bases each). V was cut by 7 bases and J by 2 bases, with 15 bases left in between. There are 15 residues in the CDR3. In germline, CDR1 is MNHEY, CDR2 SMNVEV (reference sequence). The CDR3 nucleotides read TGTGCCAGCACCGAACAGGGACTGGCCTACAATGAGCAGTTCTTC. As protein: CASTEQGLAYNEQFF.

The rearrangement uses TRBV30 and TRBJ1-5; D gene ambiguous. With 1 base removed from V and 4 bases from J, the gap between germline ends came to 11 bases. From germline, CDR1 is GTSNPN and CDR2 SVGIG (reference sequence). The CDR3 is 14 amino acids. The CDR3: CAWSEGLQNQPQHF. Written as DNA, the CDR3 is TGTGCCTGGAGTGAGGGTCTGCAGAATCAGCCCCAGCATTTT.

V usage is TRBV28 and J usage is TRBJ2-1; 11 bases align to TRBD2. CDR3 length equals 15 residues. Germline V gene sequence: CDR1 MDHEN, CDR2 SYDVKM. After removal of 5 bases from V and 5 bases from J, the junction contained 5 bases not matched to a gene. For the CDR3, the DNA is TGTGCCAGCAGTCTAGCGGGGGGAAGTAACAATGAGCAGTTCTTC. Protein sequence: CASSLAGGSNNEQFF. The whole variable domain, remainder taken from reference TRBV28 and TRBJ2-1, is DVKVTQSSRYLVKRTGEKVFLECVQDMDHENMFWYRQDPGLGLRLIYFSYDVKMKEKGDIPEGYSVSREKKERFSLILESASTNQTSMYLCASSLAGGSNNEQFFGPGTRLTVL.

The CDR3 sequence is CASASTGGNGNTIYF. CDR3 nucleotides: TGTGCCAGCGCCTCGACAGGGGGAAATGGAAACACCATATATTTT. The chain links TRBV6-5 to TRBJ1-3; 9 nucleotides agree with TRBD1. The CDR3 totals 15 residues. The germline gives CDR1 MNHEY, CDR2 SVGAGI. Trimming removed 8 bases from V and 3 bases from J; junction bases left unmatched: 8.

The chain joins TRBV6-5 to TRBJ2-1, with 11 bases lining up with TRBD2. This CDR3 has 15 amino acids. With V trimmed by 6 bases and J by 6 bases, 7 bases remained unmatched. The germline gives CDR1 MNHEY, CDR2 SVGAGI. CDR3 residues: CASRTPGTSGNEQFF. CDR3 sequence (DNA): TGTGCCAGCAGAACGCCCGGGACTAGCGGCAATGAGCAGTTCTTC.

The V gene is TRBV5-6, the J gene TRBJ2-2; no firm D call. Trimming stripped 6 bases from V and 2 bases from J, with 14 bases between. Germline V gives CDR1 SGHDT, CDR2 YYEEEE. This CDR3 is built from 15 residues. The DNA for the CDR3 is TGTGCCAGCACACCAAGGCGCGGAAACACCGGGGAGCTGTTTTTT. Translation: CASTPRRGNTGELFF.

The rearrangement joins TRBV5-8 to TRBJ2-3; D gene unclear. Trimming took 0 bases from V and 0 from J, leaving 5 bases between them. CDR3 length: 14 residues. Germline V lookup: CDR1 SGHTS, CDR2 YDEGEE. The CDR3 spells CASSLGTSTDTQYF. The CDR3 DNA is TGTGCCAGCAGCTTGGGAACAAGCACAGATACGCAGTATTTT.